This T cell receptor beta chain was found in a study of T cell clonality in common variable immunodeficiency. Sequencing input was equivalent genomic DNA from CVID and controls. Assay used: immunoSEQ multiplex PCR; TCRdb lists only in-frame clones, some missing. This repertoire holds under 50,000 clones, and none appear only once. V was clipped by 0 bases and J by 3 bases; unmatched bases: 7. The V gene's germline CDR1 is GTSNPN and CDR2 SVGIG (reference sequence). The CDR3 has 16 amino acids. This clone appeared many times. The antigen is undetermined. The CDR3 is cut off 3 residues early in the read; its end comes from the germline J gene. The study, taken as a whole, reports: Compared with healthy controls, CVID subjects showed increased TCRbeta clonality, mostly in about a third. Common variable immunodeficiency TCR beta sequences reportedly had fewer deletions and N-nucleotide insertions. CVID subjects shared fewer TCRbeta clones than healthy controls did.

What was sequenced was peripheral blood mononuclear cells. V usage is TRBV30 and J usage is TRBJ2-1; 8 bases map to TRBD2. This receptor was identified in a person aged 18 to 70 in good health. Incomplete CDR3 DNA: TGTGCCTGGAGTGTAGGCTCCAGCGGGAGCTACAATGAG. Its translation: CAWSVGSSGSYNE. The whole CDR3 region reads CAWSVGSSGSYNEQFF. The full variable domain, completed using reference TRBV30 and TRBJ2-1, is SQTIHQWPATLVQPVGSPLSLECTVEGTSNPNLYWYRQAAGRGLQLLFYSVGIGQISSEVPQNLSASRPQDRQFILSSKKLLLSDSGFYLCAWSVGSSGSYNEQFFGPGTRLTVL.